This TCR beta chain came from a study of CD8+CD57+ T cells in acquired aplastic anemia. From germline, CDR1 is LNHNV and CDR2 YYDKDF (reference sequence). This CDR3 has 15 residues. With 5 bases removed from V and 5 bases from J, the gap between germline ends came to 16 bases. This clonotype was seen ten or more times. Genomic DNA provided the template from which TCR beta VDJ and CDR3 profiles were obtained. In TCRdb, the reads were re-called with MiXCR into one record per CDR3 protein. The table has some 190,000 distinct CDR3 sequences, 45% to 50% seen once. The chain uses TRBV15 and TRBJ2-1, with D perhaps matching TRBD2 (5 bases). This TCR was sampled from a human donor in good health. Sequenced material: sorted CD4+, CD8+, or CD8+CD57+ T cells (not recorded which) from PBMCs. Here the CDR3 DNA reads TGTGCCACCAGCCGACCACTAGTCCAGGACAATGAGCAGTTCTTC. Protein: CATSRPLVQDNEQFF. The entire variable domain, with the rest obtained from reference TRBV15 and TRBJ2-1, is as follows: DAMVIQNPRYQVTQFGKPVTLSCSQTLNHNVMYWYQQKSSQAPKLLFHYYDKDFNNEADTPDNFQSRRPNTSFCFLDIRSPGLGDTAMYLCATSRPLVQDNEQFFGPGTRLTVL.